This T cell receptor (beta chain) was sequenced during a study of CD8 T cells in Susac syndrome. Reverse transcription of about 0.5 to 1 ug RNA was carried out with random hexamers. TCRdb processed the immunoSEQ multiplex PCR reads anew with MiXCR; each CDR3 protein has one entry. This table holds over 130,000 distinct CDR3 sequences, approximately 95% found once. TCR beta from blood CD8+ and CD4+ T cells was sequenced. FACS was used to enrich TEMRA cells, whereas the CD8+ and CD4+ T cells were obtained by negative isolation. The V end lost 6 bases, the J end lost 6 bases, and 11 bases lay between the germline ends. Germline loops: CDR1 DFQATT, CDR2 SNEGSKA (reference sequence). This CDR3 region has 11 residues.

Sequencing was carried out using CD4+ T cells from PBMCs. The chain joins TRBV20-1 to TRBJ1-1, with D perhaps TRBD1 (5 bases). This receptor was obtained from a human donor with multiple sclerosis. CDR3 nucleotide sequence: TGCAGTGCCTGGGGGAGGGCTGAAGCTTTCTTT. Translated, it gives CSAWGRAEAFF.